This T cell receptor (beta chain) was observed in a study of blood T cell repertoires in COVID-19. Study context: Material from acute and convalescent COVID-19 was sourced from the United States, Italy and Spain.

The CDR3 is 18 residues long. J gave up 5 bases and V 4 bases, and 16 bases lay outside the gene matches. In germline, CDR1 is MDHEN, CDR2 SYDVKM. Per the authors' pipeline: Reference gene primer amplification gave nucleated cell count estimates. Some clones are missing from TCRdb's copy, which holds only in-frame ones; the method was immunoSEQ multiplex PCR. V, J and clone size are taken as reported in that table, and D and trimming were inferred from the DNA itself. The sample lists about 89,000 clones, approximately 90% seen once, with 2% to 2.5% in the top ten. The sample comprised peripheral blood. This TCR was sampled from a human donor with active COVID-19. The donor label of this sample is uncertain. The rearrangement joins TRBV28 to TRBJ1-1, with 10 nucleotides matching TRBD1. The CDR3 DNA reads TGTGCCAGCAGTTCCTCCCGGGACAGGGGTCCGGTAGGAACTGAAGCTTTCTTT. Translating gives CASSSSRDRGPVGTEAFF.